The rows below give T cell receptor beta chains drawn from one sample of a study of shared clonotypes between healthy human individuals. TCRdb's table, derived via immunoSEQ multiplex PCR, lists solely in-frame clones and lacks some. This table has roughly 1 million clones, more than 75% appearing once. The sequenced material came from memory CD4+ T cells from PBMCs. The receptors were sampled from a young man in good health. Some clones in this sample may be carry-over from other donors' samples. Each CDR3 is given without its conserved first and last residue. Fields, in order: V gene, D gene, CDR3 protein. The D gene is left open where the match is weak.

V: TRBV28
D: NA
CDR3: ASSFFRGDQPQH

V: TRBV6-1
D: NA
CDR3: ASSEAVPAYEQY

V: TRBV29-1
D: TRBD1
CDR3: SVEGNEGTGIGLETQY

V: TRBV5-6
D: TRBD2
CDR3: ASSPYSGSTDTQY

V: TRBV28
D: TRBD2
CDR3: ASTHGGANTGELF

V: TRBV30
D: NA
CDR3: AWSHRWGPYGYT

V: TRBV28
D: NA
CDR3: ASSFEGGPHYGYT

V: TRBV7-3
D: NA
CDR3: ASSLTAPAGEQF

V: TRBV5-1
D: NA
CDR3: ASSLAQRETQY

V: TRBV4-1
D: NA
CDR3: ASSLSDYRDNEQF

V: TRBV6-5
D: NA
CDR3: ASSYEGTYEQY

V: TRBV28
D: TRBD2
CDR3: ASSLTGLAGDYEQY

V: TRBV10-3
D: TRBD2
CDR3: AINGGPLAGGPGRDEQY

V: TRBV5-1
D: NA
CDR3: ASSPGGGISYEQY

V: TRBV7-9
D: NA
CDR3: ASSLSGDTEAF

V: TRBV5-3
D: TRBD1
CDR3: ARSAINPGQAGEKLF

V: TRBV6-6
D: NA
CDR3: ASSYGDTNEKLF

V: TRBV6-1
D: TRBD2
CDR3: ASSEGSGATQY

V: TRBV28
D: TRBD1
CDR3: ASSRDRALHQPQH

V: TRBV6-5
D: NA
CDR3: ASSPGQINQPQH

V: TRBV25-1
D: TRBD2
CDR3: ASSGRTSGQGGETQY

V: TRBV5-6
D: NA
CDR3: ASSPRGARNTEAF

V: TRBV28
D: NA
CDR3: ASSFASSGNTIY

V: TRBV6-4
D: NA
CDR3: ASSERDAGEPF

V: TRBV7-3
D: TRBD1
CDR3: ASSATGGSNSPLH

V: TRBV28
D: NA
CDR3: ASRLAGTDIQY